This is a list of T cell receptor beta chains from one sample in a study of PD-1 blockade in classical Hodgkin lymphoma. The data were produced by immunoSEQ multiplex PCR, yet TCRdb's version contains in-frame clones alone and is incomplete. Of tens of thousands of clones in the sample, 90% are singletons; the top ten hold under 3.5%. The sequencing used peripheral blood mononuclear cells (PBMCs), collected before the fourth cycle of nivolumab. The origin of the receptors is a human donor with classical Hodgkin lymphoma. Each CDR3 is given with its conserved first and last residue. D genes are given only for firm matches. Only part of the rows carry a size: once, few, many, or a class if the clone is expanded.

clone_size,j_call,v_call,d_call,cdr3_aa,cdr3_nt
NA,TRBJ2-1,TRBV2,TRBD2,CASSERSGGAETYNEQFF,TGTGCCAGCAGTGAACGTAGCGGGGGGGCCGAGACCTACAATGAGCAGTTCTTC
NA,TRBJ2-7,TRBV19,NA,CASSIGLGSYEQYF,TGTGCCAGTAGTATAGGGCTTGGTTCCTACGAGCAGTACTTC
few,TRBJ2-1,TRBV5-5,TRBD1,CASESRQGAYNEQFF,TGTGCCAGCGAATCCCGACAGGGGGCCTACAATGAGCAGTTCTTC
once,TRBJ2-3,TRBV11-2,NA,CASSLDLVTDTQYF,TGTGCCAGCAGCTTAGATTTGGTCACAGATACGCAGTATTTT
NA,TRBJ2-1,TRBV6-4,TRBD2,CASSDGGGYNEQFF,TGTGCCAGCAGTGATGGCGGGGGATACAATGAGCAGTTCTTC
once,TRBJ1-4,TRBV6-5,NA,CASSYQGHNEKLFF,TGTGCCAGCAGTTATCAGGGGCATAATGAAAAACTGTTTTTT
once,TRBJ1-5,TRBV19,NA,CASSSIGRNEGDGDQPQHF,TGTGCCAGTAGCTCCATCGGAAGGAACGAGGGGGACGGAGATCAGCCCCAGCATTTT
NA,TRBJ1-1,TRBV6-5,NA,CASNPGGWTEAFF,TGTGCCAGCAATCCCGGGGGTTGGACTGAAGCTTTCTTT
NA,TRBJ2-1,TRBV18,TRBD2,CASSEVGGREFF,TGTGCCAGCTCTGAGGTCGGGGGGAGAGAGTTCTTC
NA,TRBJ2-2,TRBV11-3,NA,CASSPGWTGELFF,TGTGCCAGCAGTCCAGGGTGGACCGGGGAGCTGTTTTTT
NA,TRBJ1-1,TRBV9,NA,CASSPSHWTEAFF,TGTGCCAGCAGCCCCTCCCACTGGACTGAAGCTTTCTTT
NA,TRBJ2-1,TRBV2,TRBD2,CASSTTGGGTRGEQFF,TGTGCCAGCAGCACCACTGGCGGGGGGACCCGGGGTGAGCAGTTCTTC
once,TRBJ1-6,TRBV4-2,NA,CASSQDYFKQGGNSPLHF,TGTGCCAGCAGCCAAGATTACTTCAAACAAGGGGGAAATTCACCCCTCCACTTT
NA,TRBJ1-1,TRBV7-2,NA,CASSPDAGRLNTEAFF,TGTGCCAGCAGCCCAGACGCGGGCAGGTTGAACACTGAAGCTTTCTTT
NA,TRBJ2-7,TRBV4-1,NA,CASSQDQGIGEQYF,TGCGCCAGCAGCCAAGATCAAGGGATAGGCGAGCAGTACTTC
once,TRBJ2-7,TRBV7-9,NA,CASSPPSSYEQYF,TGTGCCAGCAGCCCACCAAGCTCCTACGAGCAGTACTTC
few,TRBJ2-7,TRBV5-6,NA,CASSLGGSSYEQYF,TGTGCCAGCAGCTTGGGGGGATCCTCCTACGAGCAGTACTTC
NA,TRBJ1-5,TRBV7-9,NA,CASSLVLGLHSNQPQHF,TGTGCCAGCAGCTTAGTTCTAGGCCTCCATAGCAATCAGCCCCAGCATTTT
NA,TRBJ2-7,TRBV25-1,TRBD2,CASSESLAGSSYEQYF,TGTGCCAGCAGTGAATCCTTAGCGGGGAGCTCCTACGAGCAGTACTTC
NA,TRBJ1-5,TRBV7-2,NA,CASSPGGGVGNQPQHF,TGTGCCAGCAGCCCAGGCGGGGGCGTCGGCAATCAGCCCCAGCATTTT
NA,TRBJ2-3,TRBV30,TRBD2,CAWRRLADTQYF,TGTGCCTGGAGAAGACTAGCCGATACGCAGTATTTT
NA,TRBJ2-7,TRBV7-9,TRBD1,CASSFPQGADEQYF,TGTGCCAGCAGCTTTCCACAGGGGGCCGACGAGCAGTACTTC
NA,TRBJ2-1,TRBV29-1,TRBD2,CSVGTREDEQFF,TGCAGCGTTGGGACCCGGGAGGATGAGCAGTTCTTC
few,TRBJ1-2,TRBV15,NA,CATSRAARVDGYTF,TGTGCCACCAGCAGAGCGGCAAGAGTGGATGGCTACACCTTC
few,TRBJ1-5,TRBV21-1,NA,CAILKEPQHF,TGTGCCATCCTAAAGGAGCCCCAGCATTTT
NA,TRBJ1-5,TRBV28,NA,CASSSSTADSTYSNQPQHF,TGTGCCAGCAGTTCTAGTACGGCGGACAGCACCTATAGCAATCAGCCCCAGCATTTT
once,TRBJ1-1,TRBV7-2,NA,CASSRPGVNTEAFF,TGTGCCAGCAGCCGTCCAGGGGTAAACACTGAAGCTTTCTTT
NA,TRBJ1-3,TRBV7-2,NA,CASSLLDVLSGNTIYF,TGTGCCAGCAGCCTATTGGACGTTCTCTCTGGAAACACCATATATTTT
NA,TRBJ2-7,TRBV29-1,NA,CSVQTYEQYF,TGCAGCGTTCAAACCTACGAGCAGTACTTC
NA,TRBJ2-4,TRBV11-2,NA,CASRQGWAKNIQYF,TGTGCCAGCAGACAGGGATGGGCCAAAAACATTCAGTACTTC
NA,TRBJ2-6,TRBV5-1,NA,CASTRRRLGDSGANVLTF,TGCGCCAGCACCAGGCGACGTTTGGGGGACTCTGGGGCCAACGTCCTGACTTTC
NA,TRBJ2-5,TRBV9,TRBD2,CASSGRASGLQETQYF,TGTGCCAGCAGCGGGAGGGCTAGCGGCCTCCAAGAGACCCAGTACTTC